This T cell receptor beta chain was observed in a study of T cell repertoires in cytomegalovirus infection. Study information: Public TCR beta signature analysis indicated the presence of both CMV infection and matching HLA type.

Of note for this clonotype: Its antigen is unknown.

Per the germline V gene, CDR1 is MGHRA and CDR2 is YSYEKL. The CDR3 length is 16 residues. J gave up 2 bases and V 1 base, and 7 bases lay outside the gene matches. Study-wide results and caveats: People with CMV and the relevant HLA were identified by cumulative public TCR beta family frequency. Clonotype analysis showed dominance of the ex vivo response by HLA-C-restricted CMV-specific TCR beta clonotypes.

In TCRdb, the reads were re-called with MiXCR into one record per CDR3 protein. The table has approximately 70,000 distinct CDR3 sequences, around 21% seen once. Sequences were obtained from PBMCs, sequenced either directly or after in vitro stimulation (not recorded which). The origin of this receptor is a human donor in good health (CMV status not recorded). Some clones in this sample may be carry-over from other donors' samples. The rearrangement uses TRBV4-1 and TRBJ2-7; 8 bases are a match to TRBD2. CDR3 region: CASSQVGTSPTYEQYF. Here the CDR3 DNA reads TGCGCCAGCAGCCAAGTTGGGACTAGTCCCACCTACGAGCAGTACTTC.